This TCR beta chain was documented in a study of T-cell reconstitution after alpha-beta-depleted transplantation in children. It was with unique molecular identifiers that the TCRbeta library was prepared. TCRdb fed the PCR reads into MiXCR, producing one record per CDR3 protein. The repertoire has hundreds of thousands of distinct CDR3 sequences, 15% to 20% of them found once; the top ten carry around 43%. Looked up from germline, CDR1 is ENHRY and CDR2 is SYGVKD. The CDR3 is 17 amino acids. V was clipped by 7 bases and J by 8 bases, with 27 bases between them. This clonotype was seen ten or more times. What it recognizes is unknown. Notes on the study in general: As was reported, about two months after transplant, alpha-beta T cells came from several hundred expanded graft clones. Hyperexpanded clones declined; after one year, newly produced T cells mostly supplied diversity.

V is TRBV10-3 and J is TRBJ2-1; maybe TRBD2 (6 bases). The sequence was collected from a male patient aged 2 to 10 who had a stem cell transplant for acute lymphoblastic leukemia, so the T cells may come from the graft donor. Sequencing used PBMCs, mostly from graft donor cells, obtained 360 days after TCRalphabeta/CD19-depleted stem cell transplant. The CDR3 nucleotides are TGTGCCATCATGCCGGGACTGTCCCCCCTTAACCCAGATGAGCAGTTCTTC. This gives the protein CAIMPGLSPLNPDEQFF.